The 27 T cell receptor beta chains below were found in one sample sequenced in a study of blood T cell repertoires in COVID-19 (dated by TCRdb to about 2020). The receptor library was made with the immunoSEQ multiplex PCR assay. This is the immuneACCESS table as TCRdb keeps it, with only in-frame sequences that have V and J called. A part of the clones is gone; compared with another copy, unresolved V genes explain less than half, and the rest is unexplained. The sample records some 220,000 clones, roughly 80% of which are singletons. Jointly, the top ten make up 4.5% to 5.5% of the sample. Material for sequencing was peripheral blood. The source is a woman in her 70s with COVID-19, enrolled during active disease.

The V call is TRBV6-5, the J call TRBJ1-4, with a weak D call TRBD1 (5 bases). The V gene lost 0 bases and the J gene lost 8 bases, with 16 bases spanning the gap. CDR3 length: 16 amino acids. Looked up from germline, CDR1 is MNHEY and CDR2 is SVGAGI. The CDR3: CASSYSKTGDWEKLFF. CDR3 bases: TGTGCCAGCAGTTACTCTAAAACAGGCGACTGGGAAAAACTGTTTTTT.

The J gene is TRBJ1-4, the V gene TRBV6-5; D is perhaps TRBD1 (5 bases). The germline gives CDR1 MNHEY, CDR2 SVGAGI. This CDR3 has 15 residues. Trimming pared 7 bases from V and 1 base from J, leaving 13 bases between. The CDR3 sequence is CASITGGKTNEKLFF. In DNA form, the CDR3 reads TGTGCCAGCATTACCGGGGGGAAAACTAATGAAAAACTGTTTTTT.

This clone was seen repeatedly, ten times or more. The V and J genes are TRBV3-1 (or the pseudogene TRBV3-2) and TRBJ2-2, with D perhaps matching TRBD2 (5 bases). CDR1 is LGHDT, CDR2 YNNKEL, per germline (reference sequence). Trimming left V 0 bases short and J 3 bases short, with 11 bases between. CDR3 length: 16 residues. DNA for the CDR3: TGTGCCAGCAGCCAAGAGGCGACTACCTACACCGGGGAGCTGTTTTTT. The encoded protein is CASSQEATTYTGELFF.

The genes are TRBV3-1 (or the pseudogene TRBV3-2) and TRBJ1-1; D unclear. V lost 0 bases to trimming and J lost 0 bases, with 11 bases between them. CDR1 is LGHDT and CDR2 is YNNKEL in the germline V gene (reference sequence). The CDR3 length is 16 residues. CDR3 bases: TGTGCCAGCAGCCAAGAGCCTCCACAGTTGAACACTGAAGCTTTCTTT. This encodes CASSQEPPQLNTEAFF.

This clone was seen a handful of times. The chain employs TRBV28 and TRBJ1-5; D perhaps matches TRBD1 (6 bases). Germline V gives CDR1 MDHEN, CDR2 SYDVKM. CDR3 length equals 16 residues. The V end was cut by 2 bases, the J end by 1 base, with 12 bases between. CDR3 loop: CASSLGGGRSNQPQHF. CDR3 nucleotides: TGTGCCAGCAGTTTAGGTGGGGGCAGGAGCAATCAGCCCCAGCATTTT.

V is TRBV18 and J is TRBJ1-3; TRBD1 might be the D (6 bases). Trimming cost V 6 bases and J 1 base, with 7 bases left between them. CDR3 length: 13 amino acids. Germline V CDR1 and CDR2: KGHSH, LQKENI. The CDR3 bases are TGTGCCAGCTCCGGGACATCTGGAAACACCATATATTTT. Protein: CASSGTSGNTIYF.

The chain carries TRBV5-1 and TRBJ1-4; no firm D call. Germline V gene sequence: CDR1 SGHRS, CDR2 YFSETQ. V lost 4 bases, J lost 0 bases, and 10 bases lay in between. The CDR3 is made up of 15 amino acids. In DNA, the CDR3 is TGCGCCAGCAGCGTAACCGGGACAACTAATGAAAAACTGTTTTTT. Translating it yields CASSVTGTTNEKLFF.

J is TRBJ1-1 and V is TRBV29-1; D is unresolved. Germline loops: CDR1 SQVTM, CDR2 ANQGSEA. The CDR3 is 11 amino acids. Trimming pared 6 bases from V and 11 bases from J, leaving 16 bases between. CDR3: CSVSAVGGAFF. The CDR3 DNA reads as TGCAGCGTCTCGGCTGTCGGAGGGGCTTTCTTT.

The V gene is TRBV6-5, the J gene TRBJ2-7; possibly TRBD1 for D (7 bases). V lost 6 bases and J lost 3, with 18 bases in between. The CDR3 is 15 amino acids. Germline V gene data show CDR1 as MNHEY and CDR2 as SVGAGI. This CDR3 reads CASRPGGTDNYEQYF. CDR3 DNA: TGTGCCAGCAGGCCCGGCGGGACAGATAACTACGAGCAGTACTTC.

This rearrangement joins TRBV5-4 to TRBJ2-5, with TRBD2 matching 11 bases. This CDR3 has 17 residues. In germline, CDR1 is SGHNT, CDR2 YYREEE (reference sequence). J lost 5 bases, V lost 0 bases, and 9 bases had no gene match. CDR3 bases: TGTGCCAGCAGCTTGGGACACCTAGCGGGAGGTGGGGAGACCCAGTACTTC. As protein: CASSLGHLAGGGETQYF.

The CDR3 DNA reads as TGTGCCTGGAGTGTACGGGGGGGTGGCACTGAAGCTTTCTTT. This codes for CAWSVRGGGTEAFF. This sequence joins TRBV30 and TRBJ1-1; D perhaps matches TRBD1 (5 bases). Germline CDR1 GTSNPN, CDR2 SVGIG (reference sequence). V shed 0 bases and J shed 4 bases, with 12 bases lying between them. This CDR3 has 14 residues.

The chain couples TRBV7-9 to TRBJ2-7, with TRBD1 as a possible D gene (7 bases). The V gene's germline CDR1 is SEHNR and CDR2 FQNEAQ (reference sequence). This CDR3 region has 14 residues. Trimming stripped 1 base from V and 4 bases from J, with 11 bases between. The CDR3 bases are TGTGCCAGCAGCTTAGGACAGGGAGGATACGAGCAGTACTTC. This sequence encodes CASSLGQGGYEQYF.

The genes are TRBV6-2 or TRBV6-3 and TRBJ1-1, with D unclear. This CDR3 is 14 amino acids long. In germline, CDR1 is MNHEY, CDR2 SVGEGT. V lost 4 bases, J lost 5 bases, and 14 bases lay in between. The CDR3 DNA reads TGTGCCAGCAGTTTGAGGGATCGTAGGACTGAAGCTTTCTTT. Its translation is CASSLRDRRTEAFF.

V is TRBV2 and J is TRBJ1-2; D is perhaps TRBD1 (6 bases). The CDR3 runs 12 residues. Per germline, CDR1 SNHLY and CDR2 FYNNEI. Deletions cut 6 bases from V and 8 bases from J, with 13 bases between. In DNA, the CDR3 is TGTGCCAGCAGGTCGGACAGTGGAGGCTACACCTTC. This encodes CASRSDSGGYTF.

Only a few counts were recorded for this clone. The rearrangement uses TRBV5-1 and TRBJ2-7; TRBD1 might be the D (5 bases). The CDR3 contains 15 residues. The V gene lost 1 base and the J gene lost 2 bases, with 13 bases spanning the gap. Germline V lookup: CDR1 SGHRS, CDR2 YFSETQ. CDR3 nucleotides: TGCGCCAGCAGCTTGTTCGGGCAGGGCCCCTACGAGCAGTACTTC. Its protein is CASSLFGQGPYEQYF.

In DNA form, the CDR3 reads TGTGCCAGTAGATCCGACAGGGACCAGCCCCAGCATTTT. Its protein is CASRSDRDQPQHF. The rearrangement joins TRBV19 to TRBJ1-5, with TRBD1 identical over 7 bases. The CDR3 consists of 13 residues. V was clipped by 6 bases and J by 7 bases; unmatched bases: 6. CDR1 LNHDA and CDR2 SQIVND come from the germline V gene (reference sequence).

The rearrangement uses TRBV5-1 and TRBJ2-3; maybe TRBD2 (6 bases). V was pared by 0 bases and J by 4 bases, with 12 bases between. Germline V lookup: CDR1 SGHRS, CDR2 YFSETQ. The CDR3 runs 15 residues. The CDR3 sequence is CASSLGRGRSDTQYF. The CDR3 DNA sequence: TGCGCCAGCAGCTTGGGGAGGGGCCGATCAGATACGCAGTATTTT.

The chain employs TRBV4-1 and TRBJ2-1; weak D call: TRBD1 (6 bases). Germline values: CDR1 MGHRA, CDR2 YSYEKL. The CDR3 length is 11 residues. V shed 6 bases and J shed 10 bases, with 10 bases lying between them. The chain's CDR3 is CASSLGQEQFF. The CDR3 nucleotides are TGCGCCAGCAGTCTCGGACAGGAGCAGTTCTTC.

This chain links TRBV14 with TRBJ1-2; D may be TRBD1 (6 bases). This CDR3 contains 12 residues. The V gene's germline CDR1 is SGHDN and CDR2 FVKESK. V lost 4 bases, J lost 10 bases, and 13 bases lay in between. CDR3 nucleotides: TGTGCCAGCAGCCGGAACAGGGCGGACTACACCTTC. Encoded protein: CASSRNRADYTF.

This clone appeared a single time. The CDR3 DNA sequence: TGTGCCAGTAGCTCGGCGGGAGGCCCAGATACGCAGTATTTT. Its protein is CASSSAGGPDTQYF. The rearrangement uses TRBV19 and TRBJ2-3; 8 bases match TRBD2. The J segment lost 4 bases and the V segment lost 6 bases, leaving 6 bases of the junction unmatched. Looked up from germline, CDR1 is LNHDA and CDR2 is SQIVND (reference sequence). CDR3 length: 14 residues.

This clone was counted a single time. This rearrangement joins TRBV18 to TRBJ2-7; D is perhaps TRBD2 (6 bases). This CDR3 comprises 15 residues. V gave up 3 bases and J gave up 3 bases, with 15 bases separating them. Germline loops: CDR1 KGHSH, CDR2 LQKENI. The CDR3 DNA is TGTGCCAGCTCACCGTCGGGGCGGGAAGGCTACGAGCAGTACTTC. Residues: CASSPSGREGYEQYF.

Here the CDR3 reads CASNGQGTEAFF. The CDR3, as DNA: TGTGCCAGCAATGGACAGGGCACTGAAGCTTTCTTT. This rearrangement joins TRBV28 to TRBJ1-1; 8 bases map to TRBD1. The CDR3 runs 12 residues. The ends lost 7 bases at V and 4 bases at J; junction bases unmatched: 2. Per germline, CDR1 MDHEN and CDR2 SYDVKM.

The chain recombines TRBV7-9 with TRBJ1-6, with 7 bases identical to TRBD1. The germline CDR1 and CDR2 sequences are SEHNR and FQNEAQ (reference sequence). There are 14 residues in the CDR3. Trimming cost V 4 bases and J 6 bases; bases outside gene matches: 3. The CDR3 reads CASSSGTVNSPLHF. The CDR3 DNA is TGTGCCAGCAGCTCCGGGACAGTTAATTCACCCCTCCACTTT. Full variable domain (remainder filled in from reference TRBV7-9 and TRBJ1-6): DTGVSQNPRHKITKRGQNVTFRCDPISEHNRLYWYRQTLGQGPEFLTYFQNEAQLEKSRLLSDRFSAERPKGSFSTLEIQRTEQGDSAMYLCASSSGTVNSPLHFGNGTRLTVT.

This chain connects TRBV7-8 to TRBJ1-3; D not resolved. CDR1 and CDR2 from the germline V gene are SGHVS and FQNEAQ. V was clipped by 2 bases and J by 7 bases, with 15 bases between them. The CDR3 sequence is 15 residues long. CDR3 protein: CASSLQRYPGNTIYF. CDR3 in DNA: TGTGCCAGCAGCTTACAGAGATACCCCGGGAACACCATATATTTT.

Only a few counts were recorded for this clone. The gene calls are TRBV18 and TRBJ1-1, with 8 nucleotides matching TRBD1. V gave up 1 base and J gave up 10 bases; unmatched junction bases: 2. The V gene's germline CDR1 is KGHSH and CDR2 LQKENI. The CDR3 is 12 residues long. CDR3 sequence (DNA): TGTGCCAGCTCACCACTACAGGGGGGAGCTTTCTTT. As protein: CASSPLQGGAFF.

The rearrangement uses TRBV10-3 and TRBJ1-2; D is unresolved. This CDR3 is built from 14 residues. Looked up from germline, CDR1 is ENHRY and CDR2 is SYGVKD. The V and J ends lost 0 bases and 2 bases respectively, with 7 bases between them. DNA for the CDR3: TGTGCCATCAGTGAGTCGGGCACGAACTATGGCTACACCTTC. Translation: CAISESGTNYGYTF.

The chain joins TRBV5-1 to TRBJ2-1; 7 bases are a match to TRBD1. Germline V gene data show CDR1 as SGHRS and CDR2 as YFSETQ. The J segment lost 5 bases and the V segment lost 0 bases, leaving 2 bases of the junction unmatched. The CDR3 extends over 14 amino acids. The CDR3 DNA is TGCGCCAGCAGCTTGGACAGGGGAAACAATGAGCAGTTCTTC. It encodes CASSLDRGNNEQFF. The full variable domain, with the rest looked up from reference TRBV5-1 and TRBJ2-1, is KAGVTQTPRYLIKTRGQQVTLSCSPISGHRSVSWYQQTPGQGLQFLFEYFSETQRNKGNFPGRFSGRQFSNSRSEMNVSTLELGDSALYLCASSLDRGNNEQFFGPGTRLTVL.